This T cell receptor beta chain was captured by sequencing in a study of blood T cell repertoires in COVID-19 (dated by TCRdb to 2020 to 2021). Broadly, across the study: Collaborator samples came from the United States, Italy and Spain and covered acute and convalescent phases of COVID-19. Nearly every sample came with metadata listing a de-identified subject ID, COVID-19 status, age in years and sex. Samples came from the ongoing ImmuneRACE study (first 160 participants) plus 1,254 subjects from 6 global collaborators. The repertoires were made available in a free public database intended to serve as a resource for research on the immune response to SARS-CoV-2. The material from the prospective study consisted of cDNA or gDNA derived from T cells, B-cell-depleted T cells, or PBMCs. Where HLA class I and class II types were available, the types were taken from metadata supplied by the sample provider, not from assay-based typing. Deeply sampled blood TCRbeta repertoires from subjects exposed to, actively infected with, or recovered from COVID-19 were included in the dataset. Study-wide findings and limitations: The amount of clinical and demographic metadata varied by source and participant and was provided uncurated.

In the prospective study, participants were about 18 to 95 years old, resided in 24 geographic areas of the United States, and were enrolled through a virtual design. Cohort assignment in the prospective study relied on participant-reported clinical history from a screening survey and a study questionnaire. Each participant in the prospective study had whole blood, serum and a nasopharyngeal or oropharyngeal swab collected by mobile phlebotomists. Over an approximately 2-month period, participants in the prospective study had the option of providing additional blood draws and questionnaires. Before DNA extraction, blood samples from the prospective study were shipped at room temperature or frozen. As for this clone: This receptor's antigen is unknown. No base-level quality is on record; no much larger clone is a single base apart.

TCRbeta CDR3 regions were amplified from genomic DNA using the immunoSEQ Assay, a bias-controlled multiplex PCR. In the original analysis: The number of nucleated cells in each sample was estimated from the amplification of reference gene primers within the assay. To quantify the absolute abundance of each unique TCRbeta CDR3 rearrangement, sequence reads were collapsed and filtered. For each sample, productive Simpson clonality was calculated as the square root of Simpson's diversity index across productive rearrangements. TCRdb provides this immuneACCESS table in a form limited to in-frame rearrangements. Some clones are lacking; in checked studies, under half of them reflect an unresolved V gene, and why the rest are absent is not known. Clone size and the V and J calls come from that table; the DNA yielded D and trimming. Here the sample has hundreds of thousands of clones; more than 70% occur a single time. The ten largest clones capture about 1.2% of the sample.

From its cysteine to its phenylalanine, the CDR3 spans 13 amino acids. The entry retains the CDR3 DNA only, 39 bases that are in frame from base 1. V loses 2 bases, J loses 8 bases, and the germline ends lie 7 bases apart. Taken from the germline V gene, the CDR1 and CDR2 loops are SNHLY and FYNNEI. This receptor was identified in a woman between 35 and 50 years old with acute COVID-19. Sequenced material: PBMCs or T cells enriched from blood (not recorded which). Recombination linked TRBV2 to TRBJ2-6; the best D guess is TRBD1, with 5 bases matching. In nucleotides, the sequence is TGTGCCAGCAGTGAACAGGGAACCAACGTCCTGACTTTC. Its translation reads: CASSEQGTNVLTF.